Each of the 32 T cell receptor beta chains below was sequenced from the same sample in a study of blood T cell repertoires in COVID-19. Measured with immunoSEQ multiplex PCR; TCRdb has only the in-frame clones, and not every one. The data contain 300,000 to 350,000 clones, 75% to 90% of them singletons. Sequencing was performed on peripheral blood. Receptors were obtained from a woman aged 50 to 60 with COVID-19, enrolled during active disease.

J is TRBJ1-1 and V is TRBV30; tentatively, D is TRBD1 (6 bases). CDR3 length: 14 residues. Trimming shortened V by 2 bases and J by 4 bases, and 14 bases separated the two germline ends. Germline CDR1 and CDR2: GTSNPN and SVGIG (reference sequence). CDR3 amino acids: CAWSYTQGGTEAFF. The CDR3 bases are TGTGCCTGGAGTTATACACAGGGTGGCACTGAAGCTTTCTTT.

V is TRBV7-2 and J is TRBJ1-1; TRBD1 matches at 7 bases. Germline V gene lookup returns CDR1 SGHTA and CDR2 FQGNSA. Losses at the gene ends were 5 bases for V and 2 bases for J; bases not matched to a gene: 8. The CDR3 consists of 15 residues. In DNA form, the CDR3 reads TGTGCCAGCAGCCCGCGGACAGGAGTTAACACTGAAGCTTTCTTT. It translates to CASSPRTGVNTEAFF.

The chain couples TRBV5-4 to TRBJ2-7; 9 bases match TRBD2. In germline, CDR1 is SGHNT, CDR2 YYREEE (reference sequence). The length of the CDR3 is 15 residues. After removal of 3 bases from V and 9 bases from J, the junction contained 13 bases not matched to a gene. The chain's CDR3 is CASSSPGTSLNLQYF. The CDR3 DNA sequence: TGTGCCAGCAGCTCCCCCGGGACTAGCCTAAATCTGCAGTACTTC.

This sequence joins TRBV4-2 and TRBJ2-1, with D perhaps matching TRBD1 (6 bases). The CDR3 consists of 15 residues. The germline V and J ends were trimmed by 0 bases and 4 bases, with 10 bases remaining between them. Germline V gene lookup returns CDR1 LGHNA and CDR2 YNFKEQ. For the CDR3, the DNA is TGTGCCAGCAGCCAAGAAAGGGGGAGATACAATGAGCAGTTCTTC. This encodes CASSQERGRYNEQFF.

J is TRBJ2-3 and V is TRBV4-2; TRBD2 matches 9 bases. J gave up 2 bases and V 4 bases, and 7 bases lay outside the gene matches. The CDR3 is 16 residues long. The germline gives CDR1 LGHNA, CDR2 YNFKEQ. The CDR3, as DNA: TGTGCCAGCAGCCCTTTTTCTAGCGGGATCACAGATACGCAGTATTTT. Translation: CASSPFSSGITDTQYF.

CDR3 protein: CASKPERSEQYF. As DNA, the CDR3 is TGTGCCAGCAAGCCCGAGCGGAGCGAGCAGTACTTC. The chain couples TRBV6-5 to TRBJ2-7, with D perhaps TRBD2 (5 bases). This CDR3 has 12 residues. Trimming removed 7 bases at V and 6 bases at J, with 13 bases between. Germline lookup yields CDR1 MNHEY and CDR2 SVGAGI.

The V call is TRBV11-3, the J call TRBJ1-2; no firm D call. Between the trimmed V and J ends, which lost 3 bases and 0 bases, there was a span of 26 bases. Germline CDR1 SGHNT, CDR2 YENEEA. CDR3 length equals 20 residues. In nucleotides, the CDR3 is TGTGCCAGCAGCTTGGCCAAACACAGAGACAATCCCTTTACTAACTATGGCTACACCTTC. Amino acid sequence: CASSLAKHRDNPFTNYGYTF.

Details on this clone: This sample includes further DNA sequences coding for the same CDR3. The rearrangement links TRBV27 to TRBJ2-7, with 7 nucleotides matching TRBD2. Germline trimming cut 6 bases from V and 2 bases from J; bases unmatched to any gene: 1. CDR1 and CDR2 (germline): MNHEY, SMNVEV (reference sequence). This CDR3 is 12 amino acids long. The CDR3 DNA sequence: TGTGCCAGCAGAGGACTAGCCTACGAGCAGTACTTC. It yields the protein CASRGLAYEQYF.

This clone has just one count. The V call is TRBV11-2, the J call TRBJ2-7; possibly TRBD1 for D (6 bases). Germline CDR1 SGHAT, CDR2 FQNNGV. The CDR3 runs to 14 residues. The V and J ends lost 7 bases and 4 bases respectively, with 17 bases between them. The DNA for the CDR3 is TGTGCCAGCAAGGGGGTCGACTCTAGTTACGAGCAGTACTTC. Protein: CASKGVDSSYEQYF. Full variable domain (remainder filled in from reference TRBV11-2 and TRBJ2-7): EAGVAQSPRYKIIEKRQSVAFWCNPISGHATLYWYQQILGQGPKLLIQFQNNGVVDDSQLPKDRFSAERLKGVDSTLKIQPAKLEDSAVYLCASKGVDSSYEQYFGPGTRLTVT.

The V gene is TRBV7-2, the J gene TRBJ1-2, with D possibly matching TRBD1 (5 bases). The CDR3 contains 13 residues. Trimming took off 2 bases at V and 4 bases at J, with 8 bases between the two ends. CDR1 SGHTA and CDR2 FQGNSA come from the germline V gene. The CDR3 DNA reads TGTGCCAGCAGCTTACAGGGATTCTATGGCTACACCTTC. The encoded protein is CASSLQGFYGYTF. The entire variable domain, with the rest obtained from reference TRBV7-2 and TRBJ1-2, is as follows: GAGVSQSPSNKVTEKGKDVELRCDPISGHTALYWYRQSLGQGLEFLIYFQGNSAPDKSGLPSDRFSAERTGGSVSTLTIQRTQQEDSAVYLCASSLQGFYGYTFGSGTRLTVV.

The rearrangement uses TRBV5-4 and TRBJ2-3; the D gene is possibly TRBD2 (6 bases). Trimming took 0 bases from V and 0 from J, leaving 17 bases between them. This CDR3 has 18 amino acids. Germline assignment: CDR1 SGHNT and CDR2 YYREEE (reference sequence). The CDR3 loop reads CASSLVNSRDFSTDTQYF. CDR3 bases: TGTGCCAGCAGCTTGGTTAATAGCCGGGACTTTAGCACAGATACGCAGTATTTT.

This clone was seen once. The V and J genes are TRBV2 and TRBJ2-7; 10 nucleotides align to TRBD1. The CDR3 extends over 14 amino acids. Trimming at V came to 6 bases and at J to 3 bases, leaving 5 bases not matched to a gene. The germline V gene encodes CDR1 SNHLY and CDR2 FYNNEI. Here the CDR3 DNA reads TGTGCCAGCAGGCCGGGACAGGGGCTCTACGAGCAGTACTTC. This gives the protein CASRPGQGLYEQYF.

Only one count was recorded for this clone. This sequence joins TRBV11-2 and TRBJ1-2; TRBD1 agrees at 7 bases. This CDR3 spans 16 amino acids. Germline V gene lookup returns CDR1 SGHAT and CDR2 FQNNGV. V lost 5 bases and J lost 1; bases outside the gene matches: 10. The chain's CDR3 is CASSRLQGLYNYGYTF. The CDR3 DNA sequence: TGTGCCAGCAGCCGATTACAGGGGCTTTATAACTATGGCTACACCTTC.

The chain is built from TRBV9 and TRBJ2-7; TRBD2 matches 10 bases. The CDR3 totals 16 residues. The germline gives CDR1 SGDLS, CDR2 YYNGEE. The V segment lost 2 bases and the J segment 5 bases; nucleotides outside the gene matches: 10. CDR3 nucleotides: TGTGCCAGCAGCGTCCCATCCGGGACTAGCGTCCACGAGCAGTACTTC. Protein sequence: CASSVPSGTSVHEQYF.

The chain recombines TRBV7-8 with TRBJ2-7; 12 nucleotides match TRBD1. Per germline, CDR1 SGHVS and CDR2 FQNEAQ. The ends lost 2 bases at V and 5 bases at J; junction bases unmatched: 7. This CDR3 contains 16 residues. CDR3 sequence reads: CASSLSSGTGGNEQYF. CDR3 DNA: TGTGCCAGCAGCTTATCCTCCGGGACAGGGGGCAACGAGCAGTACTTC.

This chain links TRBV10-2 with TRBJ2-6, with no clear D. CDR3 length equals 14 residues. V was trimmed by 2 bases and J by 3 bases, leaving 5 bases between them. Per the germline V gene, CDR1 is WSHSY and CDR2 is SAAADI. DNA for the CDR3: TGCGCCAGCAGTGAGAGAGATGGGGCCAACGTCCTGACTTTC. Its translation is CASSERDGANVLTF.

The chain links TRBV3-1 (or the pseudogene TRBV3-2) to TRBJ1-5; tentatively, D is TRBD1 (5 bases). The CDR3 is made up of 13 amino acids. V lost 5 bases and J 15 bases, leaving 20 bases between the germline ends. Germline V gene data show CDR1 as LGHDT and CDR2 as YNNKEL (reference sequence). CDR3 in amino acids: CASSSGGEGRLHF. DNA for the CDR3: TGTGCCAGCAGCTCCGGGGGGGAAGGTCGTCTGCATTTT.

The chain employs TRBV21-1 and TRBJ1-1; TRBD1, as called in the table, went unchecked against the DNA. TRBV21-1 corresponds to a pseudogene. The CDR3 contains 16 residues. CDR3 loop: CASSKGWTGANTEAFF. CDR3 nucleotide sequence: TGTGCCAGCAGCAAAGGGTGGACAGGCGCGAACACTGAAGCTTTCTTT.

The V call is TRBV6-5, the J call TRBJ2-7; 7 nucleotides align to TRBD1. Per germline, CDR1 MNHEY and CDR2 SVGAGI. V lost 6 bases, J lost 5 bases, and 10 bases stayed unmatched. The CDR3 covers 14 residues. The CDR3 loop reads CASRKEGGLHEQYF. CDR3 coding DNA: TGTGCCAGCAGAAAGGAAGGGGGCTTACACGAGCAGTACTTC.

The chain has TRBV12-5 and TRBJ2-6; D remains ambiguous. V lost 0 bases to trimming and J lost 3 bases, with 3 bases between them. This CDR3 is 14 amino acids long. Germline V gene data show CDR1 as LGHNT and CDR2 as FRNRAP. CDR3 amino acids: CASGLVLGANVLTF. The CDR3 nucleotides are TGTGCTAGTGGTTTGGTACTTGGGGCCAACGTCCTGACTTTC.

The chain uses TRBV11-2 and TRBJ1-1; TRBD1 might be the D (6 bases). The CDR3 length is 13 residues. Looked up from germline, CDR1 is SGHAT and CDR2 is FQNNGV. Trimming stripped 3 bases from V and 8 bases from J, with 13 bases between. The CDR3 region is CASSFSDQGEAFF. DNA of the CDR3: TGTGCCAGCAGCTTTTCGGACCAGGGGGAAGCTTTCTTT.

The genes are TRBV30 and TRBJ1-2; D gene uncertain. This CDR3 is 13 amino acids long. Germline loops: CDR1 GTSNPN, CDR2 SVGIG (reference sequence). Deletions cut 4 bases from V and 7 bases from J, with 16 bases between. CDR3 DNA: TGTGCCTGGATGCGGCGGTTGAGTGGTGGCTACACCTTC. It encodes CAWMRRLSGGYTF.

The chain is built from TRBV7-8 and TRBJ2-2; D may be TRBD1 (6 bases). This CDR3 spans 16 amino acids. Trimming took off 4 bases at V and 0 bases at J, with 12 bases between the two ends. Germline CDR1 reads SGHVS; CDR2 reads FQNEAQ. CDR3 DNA: TGTGCCAGCAGCTCCCGGTCAGGGGCGAACACCGGGGAGCTGTTTTTT. It codes for CASSSRSGANTGELFF.

The chain has TRBV12-3 or TRBV12-4 and TRBJ1-5; tentatively, D is TRBD1 (6 bases). This CDR3 comprises 13 residues. Trimming stripped 7 bases from V and 7 bases from J, with 14 bases between. The CDR3 region has the DNA TGTGCCAGCACTGGGGGGGGCAGACAGCCCCAGCATTTT. This encodes CASTGGGRQPQHF.

The V call is TRBV30, the J call TRBJ1-2; 7 bases match TRBD1. V shed 2 bases, J shed 4 bases, and the junction held 13 bases outside the gene matches. This CDR3 has 16 amino acids. Germline CDR1 GTSNPN, CDR2 SVGIG (reference sequence). CDR3 nucleotide sequence: TGTGCCTGGAGTTTACTGACAGGGCGAGCTAGCTATGGCTACACCTTC. Protein sequence: CAWSLLTGRASYGYTF.

The CDR3 is CASRSYGDTGELFF. CDR3 DNA: TGTGCCAGCAGGTCTTACGGGGACACCGGGGAGCTGTTTTTT. The rearrangement links TRBV3-1 (or the pseudogene TRBV3-2) to TRBJ2-2; D is possibly TRBD2 (5 bases). The CDR3 runs 14 residues. V lost 6 bases, J lost 3 bases, and 11 bases lay in between. Germline V gives CDR1 LGHDT, CDR2 YNNKEL (reference sequence).

This clone showed up just once. V is TRBV5-1 and J is TRBJ1-2; TRBD1 agrees at 8 bases. Germline V CDR1 and CDR2: SGHRS, YFSETQ. The V segment lost 4 bases and the J segment 2 bases; nucleotides outside the gene matches: 7. This CDR3 comprises 15 residues. The CDR3 is CASSPRTGFNYGYTF. For the CDR3, the DNA is TGCGCCAGCAGCCCTCGGACAGGGTTCAACTATGGCTACACCTTC.

This sequence joins TRBV7-3 and TRBJ2-3; D is ambiguous. The length of the CDR3 is 14 residues. The V gene's germline CDR1 is SGHTA and CDR2 FQGTGA. The V end was cut by 6 bases, the J end by 0 bases, with 10 bases between. CDR3 loop: CASSYAASTDTQYF. CDR3 in DNA: TGTGCCAGCAGTTACGCGGCTAGCACAGATACGCAGTATTTT.

The chain employs TRBV7-3 and TRBJ1-1; D may be TRBD1 (6 bases). The CDR3 has 14 amino acids. Trimming took off 3 bases at V and 1 base at J, with 9 bases between the two ends. Germline loops: CDR1 SGHTA, CDR2 FQGTGA. The CDR3 DNA sequence: TGTGCCAGCAGCTTGGGGGCCGCGAACACTGAAGCTTTCTTT. It is translated as CASSLGAANTEAFF. Using reference TRBV7-3 and TRBJ1-1 for the parts outside the CDR3, the full variable domain is GAGVSQTPSNKVTEKGKYVELRCDPISGHTALYWYRQSLGQGPEFLIYFQGTGAADDSGLPNDRFFAVRPEGSVSTLKIQRTERGDSAVYLCASSLGAANTEAFFGQGTRLTVV.

The chain carries TRBV27 and TRBJ2-2; D is possibly TRBD2 (5 bases). The CDR3 has 15 amino acids. Looked up from germline, CDR1 is MNHEY and CDR2 is SMNVEV (reference sequence). With 6 bases removed from V and 3 bases from J, the gap between germline ends came to 14 bases. The CDR3 nucleotides read TGTGCCAGCAGCCGTATCGGGGTAGACACCGGGGAGCTGTTTTTT. Translating gives CASSRIGVDTGELFF.

The chain joins TRBV5-3 to TRBJ1-3; D ambiguous. TRBV5-3 is classed as an ORF, of uncertain function. The CDR3 sequence is 17 residues long. V gave up 0 bases and J gave up 1 base, with 14 bases separating them. The DNA of the CDR3 is TGTGCCAGAAGCTTGGTATCTGCCACCGGTTCTGGAAACACCATATATTTT. This gives the protein CARSLVSATGSGNTIYF.

CDR3 loop: CASSAYRDRGLSIQYF. CDR3 in DNA: TGTGCCAGCAGCGCGTACCGGGACAGGGGCCTTAGCATTCAGTACTTC. The rearrangement uses TRBV7-9 and TRBJ2-4; 10 bases line up with TRBD1. Germline V gene lookup returns CDR1 SEHNR and CDR2 FQNEAQ (reference sequence). Losses at the gene ends were 5 bases for V and 9 bases for J; bases not matched to a gene: 13. CDR3 length: 16 residues.